One T cell receptor beta chain is described in this entry. Its specific antigen is unknown. No much larger clone exists at a distance of one base, and base qualities are not known. The data were obtained in a study of T cell responses to AZD1222 COVID-19 vaccine (dated by TCRdb to about 2021). Concerning the study at large: TCR sequencing was performed for about 250 trial participants, of whom around 210 were given two doses of AZD1222 and roughly 25 were given two doses of MenACWY control vaccine. Enrollment into the trials was organized by age into subgroups of 18-55, 56-69 and 70-plus years, and those subgroups contained roughly 150, 30 and 60 TCR-sequenced participants, respectively.

The intended sense of this specimen's time point label: about 28 days (+/-7) after the second vaccine dose. AZD1222 recipients whose second dose came at about 4 weeks and those whose second dose came at about 12 weeks were combined into one group, since spike-specific TCR depth and breadth did not differ between the two schedules. Vaccinee samples were obtained from the UK trials COV001 and COV002, which included a single-blind randomized controlled phase 2/3 trial of AZD1222 (ChAdOx1 nCoV-19) in healthy adults. For TCRbeta chain sequencing, PBMC samples from trial participants were taken at day 0 and at day 28 after the second dose. Overall results and qualifications from the work: Because no samples from the day 14 peak response were available, repertoires could be characterized only after the peak T cell response. The whole spike protein was spanned by vaccine-associated CD4 TCRs, and dominant responses were seen in regions 160-218 and 743-854. Conclusions about previously exposed vaccinees are limited, since just a handful of AZD1222 recipients were seropositive for SARS-CoV-2 at baseline. In the small 56-69-year group, the increase in depth fell short of significance, most likely because of low power. Reportedly, close to half of the unique spike-specific TCRs recognized epitopes lying outside the regions that are mutated in the B.1.351 and B.1.1.7 variants. Participants were mostly white British and included more females than males, and it was suggested by the authors that clonal diversity may have been underestimated. A significant rise in spike-specific TCR breadth and depth was observed after two AZD1222 doses relative to day 0 and relative to MenACWY recipients.

Including cysteine and phenylalanine, the CDR3 has 14 amino acids. The CDR3 DNA has 42 bases and is translated from base 1. The CDR1 and CDR2 encoded by the germline V gene (reference sequence) are MNHEY and SMNVEV. V is trimmed back by 8 bases and J by 5 bases, and the junction contains 6 bases that no gene match accounts for. The CDR3 regions of human TCRbeta chains were subjected to immunosequencing. The authors processed their data as follows. TCRs in the repertoires were matched against a reference library of SARS-CoV-2-specific TCRs that had been generated with the MIRA antigen-specificity platform. Breadth was defined as the fraction of unique TCRs that were SARS-CoV-2-associated. Depth was defined as the fraction of total T cells that were SARS-CoV-2-associated. Each spike-specific TCR was assigned to its reactive spike region and to a CD4 or CD8 class using the MIRA data. Log10-transformed breadth and depth values were compared by one-way ANOVA with Sidak's multiple comparisons tests. TCRdb retrieved this table from immuneACCESS and kept in-frame rearrangements only. Not all clones are present; in checked studies, unresolved V genes account for under half, and no reason is known for the remainder. Clone size and the V and J calls come from that table; the DNA yielded D and trimming. For this sample there are 150,000 to 200,000 clones; 94% appear just once. The ten most abundant clones make up 5.1% of the sample.

The sequence was obtained from an adult who received the AZD1222 COVID-19 vaccine. This sequence uses TRBV27 and TRBJ2-1; TRBD2 fits 10 bases in the junction. The material was peripheral blood, obtained 28 days after the second AZD1222 dose. The CDR3: CASDLAGDDNEQFF. The bases are TGTGCCAGCGATCTAGCGGGGGATGACAATGAGCAGTTCTTC.